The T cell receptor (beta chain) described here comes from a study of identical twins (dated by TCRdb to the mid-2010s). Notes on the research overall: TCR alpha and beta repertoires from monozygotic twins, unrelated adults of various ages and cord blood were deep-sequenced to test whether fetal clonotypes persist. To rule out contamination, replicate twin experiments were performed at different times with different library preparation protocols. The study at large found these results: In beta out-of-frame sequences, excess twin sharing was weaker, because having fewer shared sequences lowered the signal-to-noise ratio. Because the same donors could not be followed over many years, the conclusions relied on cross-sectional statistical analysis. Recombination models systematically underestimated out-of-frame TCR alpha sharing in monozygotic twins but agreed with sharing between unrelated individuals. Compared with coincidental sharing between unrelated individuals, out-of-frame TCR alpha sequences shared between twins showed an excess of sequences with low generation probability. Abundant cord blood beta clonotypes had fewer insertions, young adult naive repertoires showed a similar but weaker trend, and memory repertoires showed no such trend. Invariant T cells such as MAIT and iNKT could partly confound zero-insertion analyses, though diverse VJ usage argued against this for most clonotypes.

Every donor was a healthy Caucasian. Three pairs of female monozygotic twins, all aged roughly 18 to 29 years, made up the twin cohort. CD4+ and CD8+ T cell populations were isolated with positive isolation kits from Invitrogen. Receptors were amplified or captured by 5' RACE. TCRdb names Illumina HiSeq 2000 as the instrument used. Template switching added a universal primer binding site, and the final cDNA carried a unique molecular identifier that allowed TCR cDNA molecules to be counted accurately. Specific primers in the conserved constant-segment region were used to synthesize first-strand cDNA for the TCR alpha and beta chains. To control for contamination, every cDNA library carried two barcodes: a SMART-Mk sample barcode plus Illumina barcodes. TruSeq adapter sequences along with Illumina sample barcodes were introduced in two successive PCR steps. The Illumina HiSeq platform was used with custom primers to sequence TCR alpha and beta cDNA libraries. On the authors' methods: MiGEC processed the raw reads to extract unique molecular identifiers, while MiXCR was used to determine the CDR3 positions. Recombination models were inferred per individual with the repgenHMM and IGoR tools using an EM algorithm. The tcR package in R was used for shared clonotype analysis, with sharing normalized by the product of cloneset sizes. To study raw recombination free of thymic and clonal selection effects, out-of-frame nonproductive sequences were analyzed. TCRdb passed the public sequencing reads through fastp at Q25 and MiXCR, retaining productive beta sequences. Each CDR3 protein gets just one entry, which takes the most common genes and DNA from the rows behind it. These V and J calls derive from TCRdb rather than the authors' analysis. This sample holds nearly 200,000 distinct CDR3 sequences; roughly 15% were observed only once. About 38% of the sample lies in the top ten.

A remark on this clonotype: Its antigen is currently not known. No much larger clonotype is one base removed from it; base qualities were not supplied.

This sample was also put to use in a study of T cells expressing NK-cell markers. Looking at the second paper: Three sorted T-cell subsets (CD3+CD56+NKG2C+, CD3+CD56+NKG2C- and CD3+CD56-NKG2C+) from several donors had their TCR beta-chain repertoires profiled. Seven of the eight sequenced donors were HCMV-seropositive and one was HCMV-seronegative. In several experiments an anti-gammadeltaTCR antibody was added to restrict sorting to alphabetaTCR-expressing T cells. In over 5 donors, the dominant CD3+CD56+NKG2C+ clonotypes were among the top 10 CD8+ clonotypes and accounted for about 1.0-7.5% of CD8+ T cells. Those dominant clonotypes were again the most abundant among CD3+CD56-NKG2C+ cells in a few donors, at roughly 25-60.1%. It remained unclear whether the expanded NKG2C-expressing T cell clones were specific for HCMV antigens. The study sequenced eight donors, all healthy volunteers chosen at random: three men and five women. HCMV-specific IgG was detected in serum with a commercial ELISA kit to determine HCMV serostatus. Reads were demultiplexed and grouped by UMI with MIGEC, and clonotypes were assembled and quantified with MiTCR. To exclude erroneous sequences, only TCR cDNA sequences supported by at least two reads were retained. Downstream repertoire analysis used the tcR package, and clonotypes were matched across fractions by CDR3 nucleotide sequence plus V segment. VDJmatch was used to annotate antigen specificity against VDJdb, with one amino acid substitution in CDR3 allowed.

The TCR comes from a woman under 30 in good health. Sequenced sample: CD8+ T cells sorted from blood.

The DNA is TGTGCCAGCTCGGACCGAGATTTAGCCCTCCACAATGAGCAGTTCTTC. Its translation reads: CASSDRDLALHNEQFF. The sequence joins TRBV18 to TRBJ2-1; no D gene can be assigned with confidence. The CDR3 has 16 amino acids, counting the end cysteine and phenylalanine. The read is trimmed to its CDR3 DNA, 48 bases read in frame from base 1. V is pared back by 6 bases and J by 5 bases, with 20 bases lying between the germline termini. CDR1 and CDR2, per the germline V gene, are KGHSH and LQKENI.